These 20 T cell receptor beta chains came from one sample sequenced in a study of primary melanoma T cells and metastatic recurrence. Profiled with immunoSEQ multiplex PCR; TCRdb holds only in-frame clones, not every one. In the table there are about 2,100 clones, 65% to 75% of which are singletons. The sample comprised melanoma tumor tissue. These receptors all stem from a human donor with melanoma.

The chain has TRBV11-3 and TRBJ2-2; 7 nucleotides match TRBD2. This CDR3 comprises 15 residues. V lost 5 bases and J lost 3; bases outside the gene matches: 6. The germline gives CDR1 SGHNT, CDR2 YENEEA. The CDR3 coding sequence is TGTGCCAGCAGCCGCGGGGGTAGTCACACCGGGGAGCTGTTTTTT. This encodes CASSRGGSHTGELFF.

In the case of this clone: The junction shows a germline mismatch at one end, possibly a read error. Here the CDR3 reads CASSTLAGGGTDTQYF. CDR3 nucleotide sequence: TGTGCCAGTAGTACACTAGCGGGGGGAGGCACAGATACGCAATATTTT. This chain joins TRBV19 and TRBJ2-3, with TRBD2 matching over 12 bases. The germline V gene has CDR1 LNHDA and CDR2 SQIVND (reference sequence). The CDR3 has 16 residues.

Turning to this clone: The germline gene is not matched at one end of the junction; a read error may be the cause. This chain connects TRBV19 to TRBJ1-1, with D possibly TRBD1 on 5 matching bases. Germline V gene lookup returns CDR1 LNHDA and CDR2 SQIVND (reference sequence). CDR3 size: 14 residues. CDR3 region: CASRPPGVDTETFF. The CDR3 DNA sequence: TGTGCCAGCCGCCCCCCCGGAGTGGACACTGAAACTTTCTTT.

This clone was picked up a small number of times. The rearrangement uses TRBV6-8 and TRBJ1-2, with TRBD1 identical over 7 bases. Per germline, CDR1 MNHGY and CDR2 SAAAGT. This CDR3 spans 14 amino acids. With 6 bases clipped from V and 4 bases from J, the junction kept 8 bases outside the gene matches. The CDR3 DNA reads as TGTGCCAGCAGACGCGCGGGACAGTCCTATGGCTACACCTTC. Its protein product is CASRRAGQSYGYTF.

V gene TRBV10-3 combines with J gene TRBJ1-5; D is unclear. V lost 0 bases and J lost 4, with 10 bases in between. CDR1 and CDR2 from the germline V gene are ENHRY and SYGVKD. The CDR3 is 15 residues long. The CDR3 nucleotides are TGTGCCATCAGTGAGTCGTTACAGCTAAATCAGCCCCAGCATTTT. Translated, it gives CAISESLQLNQPQHF.

By proportion, this clone is large (0.1 to 1%). The chain combines TRBV5-1 with TRBJ2-2, with 10 nucleotides matching TRBD2. Germline values: CDR1 SGHRS, CDR2 YFSETQ. This CDR3 comprises 18 residues. After removal of 0 bases from V and 1 base from J, the junction contained 6 bases not matched to a gene. CDR3 protein: CASSLDRLAGENTGELFF. Here the CDR3 DNA reads TGCGCCAGCAGCTTGGATAGGCTAGCGGGGGAGAACACCGGGGAGCTGTTTTTT.

The V gene is TRBV7-8, the J gene TRBJ2-1, with TRBD1 matching 8 bases. This CDR3 is built from 13 residues. V shed 4 bases, J shed 7 bases, and the junction held 3 bases outside the gene matches. Looked up from germline, CDR1 is SGHVS and CDR2 is FQNEAQ. Written as DNA, the CDR3 is TGTGCCAGCAGCTCAAGGACAGGGAATGAGCAGTTCTTC. It yields the protein CASSSRTGNEQFF.

This clone has a handful of counts. The chain links TRBV6-8 to TRBJ1-2; D is possibly TRBD1 (6 bases). The CDR3 extends over 15 amino acids. CDR1 and CDR2 (germline): MNHGY, SAAAGT. The V end was cut by 0 bases, the J end by 4 bases, with 12 bases between. CDR3 region: CASSYSGKGGYGYTF. The CDR3 region has the DNA TGTGCCAGCAGTTACTCGGGGAAAGGGGGCTATGGCTACACCTTC.

V gene TRBV30 combines with J gene TRBJ2-7; D is possibly TRBD2 (6 bases). Germline V gene sequence: CDR1 GTSNPN, CDR2 SVGIG (reference sequence). Trimming took 2 bases from V and 6 from J, leaving 11 bases between them. The CDR3 spans 12 residues. CDR3 amino acids: CAWSRGFLEQYF. Written as DNA, the CDR3 is TGTGCCTGGAGTCGGGGGTTTCTCGAGCAGTACTTC.

V and J are TRBV11-3 and TRBJ2-7; 11 bases fit TRBD2. Germline V lookup: CDR1 SGHNT, CDR2 YENEEA. Trimming at V came to 5 bases and at J to 7 bases, leaving 10 bases not matched to a gene. There are 15 residues in the CDR3. CDR3 nucleotides: TGTGCCAGCAGCCTTCTAGCGGGAGGTGTCGGGGAGCAGTACTTC. Protein sequence: CASSLLAGGVGEQYF.

Written as DNA, the CDR3 is TGTGCCAGCAGCTTAACTGCGAGTAGCGAGACCCAGTACTTC. Translating it yields CASSLTASSETQYF. The chain has TRBV11-3 and TRBJ2-5; D remains ambiguous. Trimming stripped 2 bases from V and 5 bases from J, with 12 bases between. Germline V gene sequence: CDR1 SGHNT, CDR2 YENEEA. CDR3 length: 14 residues.

V is TRBV29-1 and J is TRBJ2-3; TRBD2 aligns across 10 bases. Germline V gene sequence: CDR1 SQVTM, CDR2 ANQGSEA. After removal of 3 bases from V and 0 bases from J, the junction contained 12 bases not matched to a gene. The CDR3 runs 18 residues. CDR3 in DNA: TGCAGCGTTGATAAAGGCCTAGCGGGGGCCTTAAGCACAGATACGCAGTATTTT. It encodes CSVDKGLAGALSTDTQYF.

CDR3 bases: TGCGCCAGGTTCTTAGAGAAACTAGGGGGAACAGATACGCAGTATTTT. Its translation is CARFLEKLGGTDTQYF. The chain links TRBV5-1 to TRBJ2-3, with TRBD1 as a possible D gene (6 bases). The germline gives CDR1 SGHRS, CDR2 YFSETQ. The CDR3 is made up of 16 amino acids. Trimming stripped 8 bases from V and 3 bases from J, with 22 bases between. The entire variable domain, with the rest obtained from reference TRBV5-1 and TRBJ2-3, is as follows: KAGVTQTPRYLIKTRGQQVTLSCSPISGHRSVSWYQQTPGQGLQFLFEYFSETQRNKGNFPGRFSGRQFSNSRSEMNVSTLELGDSALYLCARFLEKLGGTDTQYFGPGTRLTVL.

V is TRBV11-3 and J is TRBJ1-1; D ambiguous. Germline values: CDR1 SGHNT, CDR2 YENEEA. Trimming stripped 4 bases from V and 0 bases from J, with 9 bases between. The CDR3 totals 14 residues. CDR3 coding DNA: TGTGCCAGCAGCTCTAGACATTTGAACACTGAAGCTTTCTTT. Protein sequence: CASSSRHLNTEAFF.

This clone was seen once. The gene calls are TRBV28 and TRBJ1-2; tentative D call: TRBD1 (6 bases). Trimming pared 6 bases from V and 5 bases from J, leaving 25 bases between. CDR3 size: 17 residues. Germline CDR1 and CDR2: MDHEN and SYDVKM. The CDR3 loop is CASSGSVPRTVRYGYTF. In DNA, the CDR3 is TGTGCCAGCAGCGGATCCGTCCCCAGGACAGTGAGATATGGCTACACCTTC.

The rearrangement joins TRBV6-8 to TRBJ2-7, with D hard to call. CDR3 length: 14 residues. V was cut by 0 bases and J by 3 bases, with 9 bases left in between. Germline CDR1 is MNHGY and CDR2 is SAAAGT. The CDR3 DNA follows: TGTGCCAGCAGTTACTCGGCAAGCTACTACGAGCAGTACTTC. Translating it yields CASSYSASYYEQYF.

The table lists this clone with a count of one. V is TRBV5-1 and J is TRBJ2-1; 10 bases line up with TRBD2. Looked up from germline, CDR1 is SGHRS and CDR2 is YFSETQ. J was trimmed by 12 bases and V by 0 bases; bases with no gene match: 12. There are 16 residues in the CDR3. The CDR3 here is CASSLASSGSVAGQFF. The DNA of the CDR3 is TGCGCCAGCAGCTTGGCATCTAGCGGGAGCGTGGCTGGGCAGTTCTTC.

This chain joins TRBV28 and TRBJ1-2, with unresolved D. The CDR3 sequence is 16 residues long. Per the germline V gene, CDR1 is MDHEN and CDR2 is SYDVKM. Deletions cut 5 bases from V and 0 bases from J, with 16 bases between. CDR3 in DNA: TGTGCCAGCAGTCTAGTATGGCAGAGAGCTAACTATGGCTACACCTTC. This encodes CASSLVWQRANYGYTF.

This chain joins TRBV19 and TRBJ2-2; D possibly corresponds to TRBD2 (7 bases). CDR1 LNHDA and CDR2 SQIVND come from the germline V gene (reference sequence). The CDR3 sequence is 13 residues long. The V gene lost 6 bases and the J gene lost 7 bases, with 12 bases spanning the gap. The CDR3 region is CASRTGGIGELFF. The DNA of the CDR3 is TGTGCCAGTAGGACGGGGGGCATCGGGGAGCTGTTTTTT.

The V call is TRBV14, the J call TRBJ1-1, with D unresolved. From germline, CDR1 is SGHDN and CDR2 FVKESK. The CDR3 has 13 residues. Trimming removed 1 base at V and 0 bases at J, with 3 bases between. The CDR3 protein is CASSQGMNTEAFF. Here the CDR3 DNA reads TGTGCCAGCAGCCAAGGGATGAACACTGAAGCTTTCTTT.